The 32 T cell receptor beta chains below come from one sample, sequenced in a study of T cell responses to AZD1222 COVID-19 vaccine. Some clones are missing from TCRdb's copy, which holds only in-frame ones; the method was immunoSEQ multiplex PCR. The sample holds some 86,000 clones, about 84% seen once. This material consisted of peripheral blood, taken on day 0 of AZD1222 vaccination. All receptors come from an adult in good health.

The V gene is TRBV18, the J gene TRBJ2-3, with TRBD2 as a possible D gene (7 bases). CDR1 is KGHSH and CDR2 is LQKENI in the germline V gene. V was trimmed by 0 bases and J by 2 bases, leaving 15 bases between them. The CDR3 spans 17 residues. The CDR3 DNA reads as TGTGCCAGCTCACCACCGACGCGGGGGCCGTACACAGATACGCAGTATTTT. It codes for CASSPPTRGPYTDTQYF.

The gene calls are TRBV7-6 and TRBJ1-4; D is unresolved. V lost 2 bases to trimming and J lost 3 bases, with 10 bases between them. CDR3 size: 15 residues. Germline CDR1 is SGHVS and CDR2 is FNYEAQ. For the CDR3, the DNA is TGTGCCAGCAGCTTAAACGGTCTTGCTAATGAAAAACTGTTTTTT. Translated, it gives CASSLNGLANEKLFF.

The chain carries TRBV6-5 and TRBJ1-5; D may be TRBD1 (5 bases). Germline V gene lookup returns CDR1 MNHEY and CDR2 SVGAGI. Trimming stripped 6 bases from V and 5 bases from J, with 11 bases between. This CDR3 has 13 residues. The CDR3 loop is CASRDRGDQPQHF. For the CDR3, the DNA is TGTGCCAGCAGAGACAGAGGAGATCAGCCCCAGCATTTT.

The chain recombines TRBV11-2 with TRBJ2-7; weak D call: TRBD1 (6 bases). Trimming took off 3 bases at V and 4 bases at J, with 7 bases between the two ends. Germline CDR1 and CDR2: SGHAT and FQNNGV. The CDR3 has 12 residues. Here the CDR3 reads CASSFQGYEQYF. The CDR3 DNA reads TGTGCCAGCAGCTTCCAGGGGTACGAGCAGTACTTC.

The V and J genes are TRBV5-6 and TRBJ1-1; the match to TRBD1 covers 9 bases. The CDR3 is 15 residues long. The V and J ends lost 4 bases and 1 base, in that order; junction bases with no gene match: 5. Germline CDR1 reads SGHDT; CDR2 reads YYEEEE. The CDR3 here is CASSQDRGWNTEAFF. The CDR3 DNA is TGTGCCAGCAGCCAGGACAGGGGATGGAACACTGAAGCTTTCTTT.

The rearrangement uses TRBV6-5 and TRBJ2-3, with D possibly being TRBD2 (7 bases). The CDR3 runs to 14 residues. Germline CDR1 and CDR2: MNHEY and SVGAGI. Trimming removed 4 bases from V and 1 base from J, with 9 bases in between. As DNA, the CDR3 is TGTGCCAGCAGTTTAGGGGGGGGCACAGATACGCAGTATTTT. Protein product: CASSLGGGTDTQYF.

CDR3: CASSSTGGNQPQHF. The CDR3 DNA sequence: TGTGCCAGCAGCTCGACAGGCGGAAATCAGCCCCAGCATTTT. This chain connects TRBV7-9 to TRBJ1-5, with D possibly matching TRBD1 (6 bases). This CDR3 is built from 14 residues. The germline V gene has CDR1 SEHNR and CDR2 FQNEAQ (reference sequence). V was clipped by 4 bases and J by 4 bases, with 11 bases between them.

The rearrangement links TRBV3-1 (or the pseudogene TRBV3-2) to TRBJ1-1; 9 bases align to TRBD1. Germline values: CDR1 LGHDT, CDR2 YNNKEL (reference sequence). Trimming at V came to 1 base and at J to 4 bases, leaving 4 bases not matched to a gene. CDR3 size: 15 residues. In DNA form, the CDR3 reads TGTGCCAGCAGCCAAGGGGACAGGGAAGGCACTGAAGCTTTCTTT. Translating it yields CASSQGDREGTEAFF.

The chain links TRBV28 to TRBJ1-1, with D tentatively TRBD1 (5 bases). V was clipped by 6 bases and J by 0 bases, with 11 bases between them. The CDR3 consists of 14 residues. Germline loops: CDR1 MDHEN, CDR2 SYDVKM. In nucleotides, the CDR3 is TGTGCCAGCAGAACGGGACCTATGAACACTGAAGCTTTCTTT. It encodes CASRTGPMNTEAFF.

The CDR3 DNA sequence: TGTGCCAGCAGCCCGGGACTGCCAGCTCAAGGCTACACCTTC. Its protein is CASSPGLPAQGYTF. The rearrangement links TRBV4-2 to TRBJ1-2; a possible D gene is TRBD1 (5 bases). The CDR3 covers 14 residues. The germline V gene has CDR1 LGHNA and CDR2 YNFKEQ. V lost 4 bases and J 8 bases, leaving 17 bases between the germline ends.

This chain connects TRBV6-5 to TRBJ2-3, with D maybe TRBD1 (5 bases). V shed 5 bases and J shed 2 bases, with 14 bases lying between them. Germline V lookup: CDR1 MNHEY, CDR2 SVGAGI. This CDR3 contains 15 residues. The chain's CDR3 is CASSPRQIDTDTQYF. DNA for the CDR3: TGTGCCAGCAGTCCACGACAGATAGACACAGATACGCAGTATTTT.

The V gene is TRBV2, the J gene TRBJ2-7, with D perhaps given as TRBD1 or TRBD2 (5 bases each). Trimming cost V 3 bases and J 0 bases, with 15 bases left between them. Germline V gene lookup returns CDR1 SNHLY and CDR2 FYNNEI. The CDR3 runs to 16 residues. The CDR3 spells CASSEGPSDSSYEQYF. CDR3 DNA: TGTGCCAGCAGTGAGGGACCCAGCGATAGCTCCTACGAGCAGTACTTC.

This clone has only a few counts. CDR3 DNA: TGTGCCAGCAGCTTGGGACAGAGCTACGAGCAGTACTTC. This codes for CASSLGQSYEQYF. The genes are TRBV5-6 and TRBJ2-7; D is perhaps TRBD1 (5 bases). Per germline, CDR1 SGHDT and CDR2 YYEEEE. Trimming stripped 0 bases from V and 3 bases from J, with 7 bases between. CDR3 size: 13 residues.

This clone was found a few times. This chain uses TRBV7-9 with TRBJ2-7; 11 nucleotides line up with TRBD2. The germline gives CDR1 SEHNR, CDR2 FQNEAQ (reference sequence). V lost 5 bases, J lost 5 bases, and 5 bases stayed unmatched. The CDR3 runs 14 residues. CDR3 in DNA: TGTGCCAGCAGCCGTAGCGGGGGGGCCGACGAGCAGTACTTC. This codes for CASSRSGGADEQYF.

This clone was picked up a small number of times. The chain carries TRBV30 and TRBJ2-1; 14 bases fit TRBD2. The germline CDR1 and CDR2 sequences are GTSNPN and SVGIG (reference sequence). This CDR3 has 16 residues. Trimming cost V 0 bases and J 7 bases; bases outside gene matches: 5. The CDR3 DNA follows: TGTGCCTGGAGTGTGCCGGGACTAGCGGGAGCGAATGAGCAGTTCTTC. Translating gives CAWSVPGLAGANEQFF.

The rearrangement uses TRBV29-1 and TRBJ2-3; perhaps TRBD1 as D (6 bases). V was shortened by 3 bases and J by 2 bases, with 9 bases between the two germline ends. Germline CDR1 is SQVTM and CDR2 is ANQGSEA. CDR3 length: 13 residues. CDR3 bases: TGCAGCGTTGACTGGGGGCACACAGATACGCAGTATTTT. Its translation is CSVDWGHTDTQYF.

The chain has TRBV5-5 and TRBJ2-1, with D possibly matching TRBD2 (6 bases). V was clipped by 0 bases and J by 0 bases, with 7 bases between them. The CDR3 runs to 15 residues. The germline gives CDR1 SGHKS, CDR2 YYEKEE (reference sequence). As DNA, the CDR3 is TGTGCCAGCAGCTTGGCCGGGAGCTCCTACAATGAGCAGTTCTTC. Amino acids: CASSLAGSSYNEQFF. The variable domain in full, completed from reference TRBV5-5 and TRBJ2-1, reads DAGVTQSPTHLIKTRGQQVTLRCSPISGHKSVSWYQQVLGQGPQFIFQYYEKEERGRGNFPDRFSARQFPNYSSELNVNALLLGDSALYLCASSLAGSSYNEQFFGPGTRLTVL.

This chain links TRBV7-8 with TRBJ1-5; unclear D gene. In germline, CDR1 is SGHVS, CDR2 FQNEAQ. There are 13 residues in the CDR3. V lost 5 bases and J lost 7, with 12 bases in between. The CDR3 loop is CASSPRPNQPQHF. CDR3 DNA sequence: TGTGCCAGCAGCCCTCGTCCTAACCAGCCCCAGCATTTT.

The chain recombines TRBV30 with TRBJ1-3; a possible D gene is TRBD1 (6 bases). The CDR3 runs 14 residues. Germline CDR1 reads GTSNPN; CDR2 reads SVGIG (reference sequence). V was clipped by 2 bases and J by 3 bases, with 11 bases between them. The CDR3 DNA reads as TGTGCCTGGAGTACAGGGTTGGGTGGAAACACCATATATTTT. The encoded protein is CAWSTGLGGNTIYF.

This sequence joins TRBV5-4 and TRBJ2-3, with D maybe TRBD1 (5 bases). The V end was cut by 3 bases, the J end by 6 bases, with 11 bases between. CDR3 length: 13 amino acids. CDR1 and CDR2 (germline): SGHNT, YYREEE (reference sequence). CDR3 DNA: TGTGCCAGCAGCTCGGACACCCCGGATACGCAGTATTTT. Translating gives CASSSDTPDTQYF.

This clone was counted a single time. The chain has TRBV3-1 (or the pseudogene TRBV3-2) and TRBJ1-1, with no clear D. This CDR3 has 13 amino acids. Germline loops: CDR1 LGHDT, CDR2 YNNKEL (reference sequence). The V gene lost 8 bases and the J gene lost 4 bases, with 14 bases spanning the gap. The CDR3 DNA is TGTGCCAGCTGTTCAAGTCTGGGCACTGAAGCTTTCTTT. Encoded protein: CASCSSLGTEAFF.

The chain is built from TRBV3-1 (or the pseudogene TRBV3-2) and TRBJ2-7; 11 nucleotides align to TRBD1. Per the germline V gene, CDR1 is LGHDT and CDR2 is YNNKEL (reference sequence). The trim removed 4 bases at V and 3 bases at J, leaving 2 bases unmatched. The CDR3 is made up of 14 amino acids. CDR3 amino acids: CASSPGTGGYEQYF. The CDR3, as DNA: TGTGCCAGCAGCCCCGGGACAGGGGGCTACGAGCAGTACTTC.

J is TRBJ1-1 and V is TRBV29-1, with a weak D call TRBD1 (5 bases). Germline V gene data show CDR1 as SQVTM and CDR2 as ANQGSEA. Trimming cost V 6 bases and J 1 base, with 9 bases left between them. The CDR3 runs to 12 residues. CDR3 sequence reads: CSVGGGNTEAFF. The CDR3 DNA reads TGCAGCGTCGGGGGTGGGAACACTGAAGCTTTCTTT.

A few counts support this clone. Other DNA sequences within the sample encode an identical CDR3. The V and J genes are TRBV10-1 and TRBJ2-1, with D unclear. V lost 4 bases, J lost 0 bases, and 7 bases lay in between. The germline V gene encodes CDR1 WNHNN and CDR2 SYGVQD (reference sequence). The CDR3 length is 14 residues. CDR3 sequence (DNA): TGCGCCAGCAGTGTGGATAGCTCCTACAATGAGCAGTTCTTC. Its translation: CASSVDSSYNEQFF.

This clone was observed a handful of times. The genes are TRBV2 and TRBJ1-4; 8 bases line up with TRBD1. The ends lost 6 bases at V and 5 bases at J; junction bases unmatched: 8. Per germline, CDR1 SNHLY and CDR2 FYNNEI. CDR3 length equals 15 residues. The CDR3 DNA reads TGTGCCAGCAGATTACCGGGACAGGCAAATGAAAAACTGTTTTTT. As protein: CASRLPGQANEKLFF.

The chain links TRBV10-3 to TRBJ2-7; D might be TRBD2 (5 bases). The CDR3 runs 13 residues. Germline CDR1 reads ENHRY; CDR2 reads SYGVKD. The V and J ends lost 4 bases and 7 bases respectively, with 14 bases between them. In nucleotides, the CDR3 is TGTGCCATCAGTGGGACGGGTTCGGGGGAGCAGTACTTC. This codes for CAISGTGSGEQYF.

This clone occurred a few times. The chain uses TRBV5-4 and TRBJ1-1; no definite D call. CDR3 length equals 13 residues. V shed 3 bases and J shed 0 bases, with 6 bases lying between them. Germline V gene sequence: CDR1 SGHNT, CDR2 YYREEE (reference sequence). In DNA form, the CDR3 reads TGTGCCAGCAGCTGGACCCTGAACACTGAAGCTTTCTTT. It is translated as CASSWTLNTEAFF.

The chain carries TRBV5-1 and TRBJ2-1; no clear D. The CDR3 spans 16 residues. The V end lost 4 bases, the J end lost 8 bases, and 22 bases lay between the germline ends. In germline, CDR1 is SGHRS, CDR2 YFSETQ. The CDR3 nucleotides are TGCGCCAGCAGCCGGGCACGAGGACGATCCATCGATGAGCAGTTCTTC. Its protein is CASSRARGRSIDEQFF.

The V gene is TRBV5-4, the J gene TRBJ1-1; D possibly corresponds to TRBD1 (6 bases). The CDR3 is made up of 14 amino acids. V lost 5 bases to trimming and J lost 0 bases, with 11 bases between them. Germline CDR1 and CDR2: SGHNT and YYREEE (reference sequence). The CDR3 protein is CASRNREVNTEAFF. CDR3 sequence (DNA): TGTGCCAGCAGAAACAGGGAAGTGAACACTGAAGCTTTCTTT.

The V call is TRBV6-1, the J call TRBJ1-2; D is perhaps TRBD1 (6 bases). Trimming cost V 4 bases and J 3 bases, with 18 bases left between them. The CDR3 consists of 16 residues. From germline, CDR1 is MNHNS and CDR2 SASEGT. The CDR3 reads CASSGGGGGADYGYTF. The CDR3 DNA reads TGTGCCAGCAGTGGAGGAGGCGGGGGCGCGGACTATGGCTACACCTTC.

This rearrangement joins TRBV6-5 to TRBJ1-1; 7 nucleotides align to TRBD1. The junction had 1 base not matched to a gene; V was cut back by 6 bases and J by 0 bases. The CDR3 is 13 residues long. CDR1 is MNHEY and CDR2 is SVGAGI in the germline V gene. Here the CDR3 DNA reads TGTGCCAGCAGGACAGGGCTGAACACTGAAGCTTTCTTT. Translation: CASRTGLNTEAFF.

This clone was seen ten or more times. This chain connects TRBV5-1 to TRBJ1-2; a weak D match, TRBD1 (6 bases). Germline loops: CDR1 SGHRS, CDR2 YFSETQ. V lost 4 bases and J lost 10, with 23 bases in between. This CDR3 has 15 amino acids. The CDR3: CASSPRGHPTEVYTF. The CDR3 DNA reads TGCGCCAGCAGCCCGAGGGGACACCCTACAGAGGTCTACACCTTC.